The clone carrying this T cell receptor beta chain was seen once. The data were produced by immunoSEQ multiplex PCR, yet TCRdb's version contains in-frame clones alone and is incomplete. This sample has tens of thousands of clones, with 68% found just once. The source of the sample is a study of blood T cell repertoires in COVID-19. Study information: PBMCs, B-cell-depleted T cells, or T cells were the source of the cDNA or gDNA that made up the material.

The germline gives CDR1 MNHNY, CDR2 SVGAGI (reference sequence). This CDR3 is 16 amino acids long. J lost 0 bases, V lost 2 bases, and 3 bases had no gene match. This clonotype originated in a human donor in a cohort sampled during active COVID-19. Sequenced input: peripheral blood. The chain has TRBV6-6 and TRBJ1-3; TRBD1 matches 8 bases. The CDR3 loop is CASSYGQGSSGNTIYF. Here the CDR3 DNA reads TGTGCCAGCAGTTACGGACAGGGAAGCTCTGGAAACACCATATATTTT.